This TCR beta chain came from a study of shared clonotypes between healthy human individuals. Profiling relied on immunoSEQ multiplex PCR, and the TCRdb table lists in-frame clones only, not all of them. The sample has about 490,000 clones; 79% are singletons. Those who donated, Caucasian adults without exception, all lived in Nashville, Tennessee. Germline CDR1 reads SGHRS; CDR2 reads YFSETQ. V shed 0 bases, J shed 7 bases, and the junction held 4 bases outside the gene matches. CDR3 size: 16 residues. The table lists this clone with many counts. The chain recombines TRBV5-1 with TRBJ2-2; TRBD2 matches 12 bases. This TCR was recovered from a woman in her forties in good health. Some clones in this sample may be carry-over from other donors' samples. Specimen: PBMCs. The CDR3 DNA reads TGCGCCAGCAGCTTGGGGACTAGCGGGAACGGCGGGGAGCTGTTTTTT. Amino acids: CASSLGTSGNGGELFF.